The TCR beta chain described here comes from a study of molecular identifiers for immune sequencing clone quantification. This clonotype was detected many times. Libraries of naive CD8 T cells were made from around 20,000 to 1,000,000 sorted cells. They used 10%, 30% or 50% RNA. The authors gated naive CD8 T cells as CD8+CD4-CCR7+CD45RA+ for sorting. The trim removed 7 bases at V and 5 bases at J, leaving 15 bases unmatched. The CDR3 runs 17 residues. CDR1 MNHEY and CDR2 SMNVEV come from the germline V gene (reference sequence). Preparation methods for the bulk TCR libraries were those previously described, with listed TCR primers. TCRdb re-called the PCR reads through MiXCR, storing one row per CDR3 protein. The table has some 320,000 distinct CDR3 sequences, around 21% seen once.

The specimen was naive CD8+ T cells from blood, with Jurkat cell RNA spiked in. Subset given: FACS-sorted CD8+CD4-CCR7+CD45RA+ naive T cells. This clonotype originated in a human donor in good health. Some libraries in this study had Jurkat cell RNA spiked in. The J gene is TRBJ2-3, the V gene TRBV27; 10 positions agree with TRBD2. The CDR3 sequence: CASTPIWLAGVGDTQYF. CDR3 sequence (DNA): TGTGCCAGCACCCCTATCTGGCTAGCGGGGGTTGGAGATACGCAGTATTTT.